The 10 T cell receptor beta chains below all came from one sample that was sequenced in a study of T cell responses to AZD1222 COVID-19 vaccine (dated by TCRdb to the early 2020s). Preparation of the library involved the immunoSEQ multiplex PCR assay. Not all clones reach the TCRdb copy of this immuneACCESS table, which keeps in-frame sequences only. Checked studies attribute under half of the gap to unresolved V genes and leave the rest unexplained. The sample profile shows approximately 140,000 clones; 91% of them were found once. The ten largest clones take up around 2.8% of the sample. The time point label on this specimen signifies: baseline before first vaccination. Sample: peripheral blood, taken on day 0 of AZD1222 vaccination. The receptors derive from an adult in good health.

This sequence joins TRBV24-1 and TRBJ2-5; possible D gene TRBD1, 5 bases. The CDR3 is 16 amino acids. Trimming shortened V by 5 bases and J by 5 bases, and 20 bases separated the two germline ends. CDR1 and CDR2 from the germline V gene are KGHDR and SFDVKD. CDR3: CATSGLLGLVWETQYF. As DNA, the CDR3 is TGTGCCACCAGTGGCCTGTTGGGGCTGGTGTGGGAGACCCAGTACTTC.

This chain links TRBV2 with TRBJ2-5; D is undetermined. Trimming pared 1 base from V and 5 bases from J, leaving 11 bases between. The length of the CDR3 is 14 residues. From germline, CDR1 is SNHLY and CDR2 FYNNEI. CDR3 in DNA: TGTGCCAGCAGTGAAGATGCCAGGTCCGAGACCCAGTACTTC. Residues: CASSEDARSETQYF.

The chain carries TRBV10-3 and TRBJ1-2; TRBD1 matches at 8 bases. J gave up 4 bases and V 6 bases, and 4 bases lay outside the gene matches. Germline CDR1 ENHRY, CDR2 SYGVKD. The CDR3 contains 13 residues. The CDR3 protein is CAISEGQAYGYTF. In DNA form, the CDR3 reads TGTGCCATCAGCGAGGGACAGGCCTATGGCTACACCTTC.

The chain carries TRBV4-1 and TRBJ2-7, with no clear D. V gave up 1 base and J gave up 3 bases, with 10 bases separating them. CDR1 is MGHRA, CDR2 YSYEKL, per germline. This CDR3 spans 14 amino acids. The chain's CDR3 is CASSQGQFLYEQYF. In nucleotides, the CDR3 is TGCGCCAGCAGCCAAGGACAATTCCTCTACGAGCAGTACTTC.

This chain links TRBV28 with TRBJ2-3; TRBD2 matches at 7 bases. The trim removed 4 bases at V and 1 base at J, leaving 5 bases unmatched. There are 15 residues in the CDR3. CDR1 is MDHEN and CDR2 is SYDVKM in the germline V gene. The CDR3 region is CASSSLAGGTDTQYF. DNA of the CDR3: TGTGCCAGCAGTTCGTTAGCGGGTGGCACAGATACGCAGTATTTT.

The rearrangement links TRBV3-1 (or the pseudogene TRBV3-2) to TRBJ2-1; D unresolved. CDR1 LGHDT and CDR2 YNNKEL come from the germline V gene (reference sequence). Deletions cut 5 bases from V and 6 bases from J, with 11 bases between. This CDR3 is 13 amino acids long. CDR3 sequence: CASSSLNPNEQFF. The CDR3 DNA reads TGTGCCAGCAGCTCCTTAAATCCCAATGAGCAGTTCTTC.

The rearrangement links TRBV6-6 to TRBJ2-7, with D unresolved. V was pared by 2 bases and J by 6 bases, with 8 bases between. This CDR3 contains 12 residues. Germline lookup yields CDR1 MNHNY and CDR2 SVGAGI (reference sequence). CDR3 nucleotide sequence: TGTGCCAGCAGTTACCCCCCTCTCGAGCAGTACTTC. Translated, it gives CASSYPPLEQYF.

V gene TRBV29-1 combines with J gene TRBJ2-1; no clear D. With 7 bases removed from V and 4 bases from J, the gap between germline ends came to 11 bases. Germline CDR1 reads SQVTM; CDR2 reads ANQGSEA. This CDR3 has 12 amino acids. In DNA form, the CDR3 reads TGCAGCGGAGAGGACGGATACAATGAGCAGTTCTTC. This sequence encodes CSGEDGYNEQFF.

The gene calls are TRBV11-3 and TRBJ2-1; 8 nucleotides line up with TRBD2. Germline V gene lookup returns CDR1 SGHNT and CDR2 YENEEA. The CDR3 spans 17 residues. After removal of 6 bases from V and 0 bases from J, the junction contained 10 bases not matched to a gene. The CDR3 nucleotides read TGTGCCAGCAGGTCGGGAGGGCCCGCGAGCTCCTACAATGAGCAGTTCTTC. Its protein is CASRSGGPASSYNEQFF.

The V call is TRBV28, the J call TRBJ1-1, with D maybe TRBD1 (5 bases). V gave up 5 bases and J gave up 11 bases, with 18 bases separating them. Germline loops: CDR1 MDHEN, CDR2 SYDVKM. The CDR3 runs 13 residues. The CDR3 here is CASSTFGSGLAFF. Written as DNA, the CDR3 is TGTGCCAGCAGTACCTTCGGGTCAGGGCTGGCTTTCTTT. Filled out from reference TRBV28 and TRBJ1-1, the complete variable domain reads DVKVTQSSRYLVKRTGEKVFLECVQDMDHENMFWYRQDPGLGLRLIYFSYDVKMKEKGDIPEGYSVSREKKERFSLILESASTNQTSMYLCASSTFGSGLAFFGQGTRLTVV.